The TCR beta chain under discussion was sequenced for a study of T cells in localized non-small cell lung cancer. The germline gives CDR1 MRHNA, CDR2 SNTAGT. The CDR3 consists of 16 residues. V dropped 4 bases and J dropped 4; count of bases not matched to a gene: 11. Sequencing used immunoSEQ multiplex PCR; TCRdb keeps in-frame clones, though not all of them. The repertoire includes approximately 49,000 clones, approximately 75% of them detected once, and roughly 17% sits in the top ten. This clone was observed a single time. This receptor was identified in a man aged 40-75 years with stage I squamous cell lung carcinoma. The material was peripheral blood, obtained before any cancer treatment. The chain joins TRBV6-4 to TRBJ1-2, with TRBD1 identical over 8 bases. CDR3 sequence reads: CASSATRQGILYGYTF. In DNA, the CDR3 is TGTGCCAGCAGTGCCACTAGACAGGGGATACTCTATGGCTACACCTTC.